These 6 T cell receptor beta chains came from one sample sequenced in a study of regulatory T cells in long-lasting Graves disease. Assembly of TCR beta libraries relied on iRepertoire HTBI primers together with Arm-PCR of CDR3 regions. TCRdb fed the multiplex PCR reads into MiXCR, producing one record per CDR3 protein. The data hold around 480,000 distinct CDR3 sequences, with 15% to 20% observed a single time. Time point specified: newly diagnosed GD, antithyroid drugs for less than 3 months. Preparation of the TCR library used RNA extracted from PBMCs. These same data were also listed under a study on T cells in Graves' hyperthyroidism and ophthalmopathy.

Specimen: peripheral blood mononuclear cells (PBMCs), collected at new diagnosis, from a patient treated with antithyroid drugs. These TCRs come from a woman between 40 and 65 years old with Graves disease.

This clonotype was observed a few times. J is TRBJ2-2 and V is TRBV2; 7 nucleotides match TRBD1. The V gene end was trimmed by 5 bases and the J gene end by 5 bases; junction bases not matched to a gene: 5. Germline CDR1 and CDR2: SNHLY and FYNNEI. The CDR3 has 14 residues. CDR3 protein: CASSFGQATGELFF. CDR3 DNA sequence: TGTGCCAGCAGTTTTGGACAGGCGACCGGGGAGCTGTTTTTT. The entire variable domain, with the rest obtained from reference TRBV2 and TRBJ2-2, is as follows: EPEVTQTPSHQVTQMGQEVILRCVPISNHLYFYWYRQILGQKVEFLVSFYNNEISEKSEIFDDQFSVERPDGSNFTLKIRSTKLEDSAMYFCASSFGQATGELFFGEGSRLTVL.

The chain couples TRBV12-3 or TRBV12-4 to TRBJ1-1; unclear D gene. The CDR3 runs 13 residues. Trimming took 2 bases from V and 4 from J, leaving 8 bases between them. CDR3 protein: CASSLREPTEAFF. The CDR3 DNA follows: TGTGCCAGCAGTTTAAGGGAGCCCACTGAAGCTTTCTTT.

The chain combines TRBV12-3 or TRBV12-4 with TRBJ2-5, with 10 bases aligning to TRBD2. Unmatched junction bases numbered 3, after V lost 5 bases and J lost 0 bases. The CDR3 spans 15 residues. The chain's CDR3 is CASSLSGGYQETQYF. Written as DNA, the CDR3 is TGTGCCAGCAGTCTTAGCGGGGGGTACCAAGAGACCCAGTACTTC.

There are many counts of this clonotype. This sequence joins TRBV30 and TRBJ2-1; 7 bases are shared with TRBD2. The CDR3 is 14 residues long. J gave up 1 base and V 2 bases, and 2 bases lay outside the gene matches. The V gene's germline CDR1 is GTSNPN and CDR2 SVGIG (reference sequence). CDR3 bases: TGTGCCTGGAGTTGGGGGGGTTCCTACAATGAGCAGTTCTTC. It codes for CAWSWGGSYNEQFF.

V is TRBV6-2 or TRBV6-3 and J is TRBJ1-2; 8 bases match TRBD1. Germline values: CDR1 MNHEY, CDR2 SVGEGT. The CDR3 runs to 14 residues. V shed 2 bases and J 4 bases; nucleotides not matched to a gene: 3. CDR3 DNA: TGTGCCAGCAGTTACCGGACAGGGTTCTATGGCTACACCTTC. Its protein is CASSYRTGFYGYTF.

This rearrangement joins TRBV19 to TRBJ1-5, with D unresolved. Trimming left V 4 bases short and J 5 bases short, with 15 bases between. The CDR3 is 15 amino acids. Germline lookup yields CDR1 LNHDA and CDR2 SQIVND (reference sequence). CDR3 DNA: TGTGCCAGTAGTAAGATCCGGGGAGCATATCAGCCCCAGCATTTT. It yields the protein CASSKIRGAYQPQHF.